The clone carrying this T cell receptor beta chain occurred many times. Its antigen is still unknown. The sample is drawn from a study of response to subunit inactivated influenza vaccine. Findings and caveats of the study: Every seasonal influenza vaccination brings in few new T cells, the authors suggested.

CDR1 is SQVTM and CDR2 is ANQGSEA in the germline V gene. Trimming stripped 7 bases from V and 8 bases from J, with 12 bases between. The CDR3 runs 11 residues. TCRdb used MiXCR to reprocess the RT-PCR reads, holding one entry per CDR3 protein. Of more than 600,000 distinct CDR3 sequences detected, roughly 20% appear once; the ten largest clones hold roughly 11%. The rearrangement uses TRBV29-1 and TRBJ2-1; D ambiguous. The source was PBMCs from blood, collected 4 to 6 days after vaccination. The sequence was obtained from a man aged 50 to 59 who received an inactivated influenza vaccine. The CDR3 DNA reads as TGCAGCGCTGTGCTCGGGTATGAGCAGTTCTTC. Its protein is CSAVLGYEQFF.